This paragraph reports one T cell receptor (beta chain). This clonotype was detected a few times. Its specific antigen is unknown. No base qualities exist here, and no much larger clone lies one base off it. These data come from a study of T cells after yellow fever vaccination (dated by TCRdb to about 2019). For the wider study: Libraries from fractions with low cell numbers were prepared with the SMART-Seq v4 Ultra Low Input RNA kit. Blood samples were taken at several timepoints before and after primary and secondary immunization, and bulk PBMC replicates and cell subsets were isolated. Two healthy male donors, one aged 18 to 29 and one aged 30 to 40 years, made up the cohort. To follow T-cell clones before and after both primary and booster YFV17D yellow fever vaccination, bulk TCR alpha and beta repertoires underwent longitudinal sequencing.

The junction shows trimming of 3 bases on V and 4 bases on J, plus 19 bases between the germline ends. The germline V gene provides CDR1 KGHSH and CDR2 LQKENI. From its cysteine to its phenylalanine, the CDR3 spans 16 amino acids. Left in the record is the CDR3 DNA by itself, 48 bases read in frame from the first base. Summary of the overall study and its limitations: After the booster, most clones that had expanded after primary vaccination were detected again (approximately 96% of CD4 and around nine tenths of CD8), suggesting broad maintenance of memory. A small fraction of clonotypes appeared in both the CD4 and CD8 compartments, likely as a result of convergent recombination. Because abundant contaminating clonotypes from the bulk population could be contained in FACS-sorted repertoires, computational filtering was required. The secondary T-cell response was weaker than the primary response but faster, peaking on day 5 instead of day 15. The study included only a couple of donors, which limits how far the findings can be generalized.

TCR cDNA was synthesized by 5'RACE template switching, which introduced a universal primer site and unique molecular identifiers. Priming of cDNA synthesis was performed from both the TCR alpha and TCR beta constant segments. Library amplification used two PCR steps, and the second PCR step added sample barcodes and sequencing adapters. Sequencing of the libraries was done on either Illumina HiSeq 2500 (2x100 bp) or NovaSeq (2x150 bp). The original pipeline was this. Demultiplexing of reads and collapsing into UMI consensus sequences were performed with MIGEC, and V(D)J alignment was carried out with MiXCR. Vaccine-responding clonotypes were identified with edgeR using replicate PBMC samples, with FDR below 0.01 and a log2 fold change above 5 up to day 15 being required. CD4 or CD8 identity was assigned to each bulk clonotype according to whether the clonotype was present at higher abundance in the sequenced CD4 repertoire or the sequenced CD8 repertoire. TCRdb itself trimmed the public reads at Q25 with fastp, ran MiXCR and retained productive beta chains. All rows with the same CDR3 protein become a single entry with the most common DNA and genes. In this record, the V and J calls reflect TCRdb's handling and not the investigators' own analysis. Present in this sample are 200,000 to 300,000 distinct CDR3 sequences, 6% to 8% of which were seen just once. The top ten hold more than 0.85% of the sample.

The intended sense of this specimen's treatment or condition label: live attenuated yellow fever vaccine strain. PBMCs were isolated from peripheral blood using a standard Ficoll-Paque protocol. Dynabeads CD4 and CD8 positive selection kits were used to isolate the CD4 and CD8 T-cell fractions. RNA was extracted with TriZol from bulk PBMCs, CD4 and CD8 fractions, and dextramer-positive and dextramer-negative fractions. The source of this sequence is a young man who received the YFV17D yellow fever vaccine. The specimen was CD4+ T cells sorted from PBMCs, collected on the day of the yellow fever booster vaccination. The V gene is TRBV18 and the J gene is TRBJ2-7; TRBD2 is a weak D gene call, 6 bases matching. The nucleotides are TGTGCCAGCTCACCTCGCGGGGCAGACGGAGGGTACGAGCAGTACTTC. This is translated as CASSPRGADGGYEQYF.